This TCR beta chain is drawn from a study of breast tumors, draining lymph nodes, adjacent tissues. TCRdb used MiXCR to reprocess the multiplex PCR reads, holding one entry per CDR3 protein. The sample yields 200,000 or so distinct CDR3 sequences, approximately 33% seen once. Germline lookup yields CDR1 MGHDK and CDR2 SYGVNS. Trimming removed 6 bases from V and 13 bases from J; junction bases left unmatched: 25. The length of the CDR3 is 17 residues. Breast cancer patients provided tissue from their axillary draining lymph nodes. The rearrangement joins TRBV25-1 to TRBJ2-5, with 8 bases matching TRBD1. The TCR sequence derives from a female donor with breast cancer. Some clones in this sample may be carry-over from other donors' samples. Input material: axillary lymph node tissue. CDR3: CASSYARPGGSGEARYF. In nucleotides, the CDR3 is TGTGCCAGCAGCTACGCCCGACCAGGGGGCTCCGGCGAGGCCCGGTACTTC.